The TCR beta chain described here comes from a study of blood T cells in healthy people across ages. Donors were healthy Caucasian individuals from Russia aged about 6 to 100. This clonotype was recorded a few times. Its antigen is not identified. V was cut by 0 bases and J by 2 bases, with 8 bases left in between. The CDR3 loop spans 15 amino acids. Study-wide results and caveats: In long-lived donors, naive CD4+ cell counts and diversity exceeded those of aged donors.

Alongside a J-beta primer mix, a sample-barcoded 5' primer served in a second PCR lasting about 7 to 12 cycles. TCRdb redid the calling of the 5' RACE reads with MiXCR, one entry per CDR3 protein. The table includes about 640,000 distinct CDR3 sequences, 58% detected once. This receptor was identified in a man in his sixties in good health. Sequenced: blood. The chain carries TRBV12-3 or TRBV12-4 and TRBJ2-1; D might be TRBD1 or TRBD2, each matching 5 bases. The CDR3 reads CASSLAGVTYNEQFF. In nucleotides, the CDR3 is TGTGCCAGCAGTTTAGCGGGGGTAACCTACAATGAGCAGTTCTTC.